These 25 T cell receptor beta chains share one sample of origin, sequenced in a study of beta chain features in type 1 diabetes. The sequenced template was cDNA made from the entire isolated RNA. TCRdb keeps only in-frame clones here, not all; method: immunoSEQ multiplex PCR. The table has about 16,000 clones, 45% to 55% seen once. The sequencing input was stem cell memory CD4+ T cells from blood. These receptors were taken from a woman between 18 and 29 years old in good health.

This clone was observed a few times. V usage is TRBV7-2 and J usage is TRBJ2-1; weak D call: TRBD1 (5 bases). The V end was cut by 1 base, the J end by 5 bases, with 12 bases between. The CDR3 runs to 15 residues. Germline V gene lookup returns CDR1 SGHTA and CDR2 FQGNSA. This CDR3 is CASSLGQGRNNEQFF. Here the CDR3 DNA reads TGTGCCAGCAGCTTAGGGCAGGGAAGGAACAATGAGCAGTTCTTC.

As concerns this clone: Additional DNA sequences in this sample encode the identical CDR3. The J gene is TRBJ2-7, the V gene TRBV12-5; TRBD1 matches 8 bases. The CDR3 spans 16 residues. After removal of 0 bases from V and 7 bases from J, the junction contained 11 bases not matched to a gene. CDR1 is LGHNT and CDR2 is FRNRAP in the germline V gene. The CDR3 coding sequence is TGTGCTAGTGGTTTGGTACTCGGGCAGGGGGCAGGAGAGCAGTACTTC. Its translation is CASGLVLGQGAGEQYF.

The chain employs TRBV2 and TRBJ2-3, with 7 bases aligning to TRBD2. The germline CDR1 and CDR2 sequences are SNHLY and FYNNEI. V lost 4 bases to trimming and J lost 2 bases; unmatched junction nucleotides: 3. This CDR3 comprises 14 residues. The CDR3 region has the DNA TGTGCCAGCAGTGCTACTAGCGCCACAGATACGCAGTATTTT. This sequence encodes CASSATSATDTQYF.

The chain uses TRBV6-1 and TRBJ1-2; TRBD1 matches 8 bases. The CDR3 runs 16 residues. The J segment lost 4 bases and the V segment lost 0 bases, leaving 7 bases of the junction unmatched. Germline V CDR1 and CDR2: MNHNS, SASEGT. The CDR3 bases are TGTGCCAGCAGTGAAGCTGGGACAGGAGCCTTCTATGGCTACACCTTC. Translation: CASSEAGTGAFYGYTF.

The chain carries TRBV5-1 and TRBJ2-7; 7 bases agree with TRBD2. The CDR3 is made up of 14 amino acids. Per germline, CDR1 SGHRS and CDR2 YFSETQ. V dropped 4 bases and J dropped 6; count of bases not matched to a gene: 10. The CDR3 protein is CASSLGLAVVEQYF. In DNA form, the CDR3 reads TGCGCCAGCAGCCTGGGGCTAGCGGTCGTCGAGCAGTACTTC.

The chain has TRBV5-1 and TRBJ2-7, with TRBD1 identical over 9 bases. The V and J ends lost 0 bases and 2 bases, in that order; junction bases with no gene match: 0. The germline gives CDR1 SGHRS, CDR2 YFSETQ. This CDR3 contains 14 residues. The CDR3 region is CASSLDRGPYEQYF. For the CDR3, the DNA is TGCGCCAGCAGCTTGGACAGGGGGCCCTACGAGCAGTACTTC.

The chain has TRBV5-1 and TRBJ1-1; D gene unclear. Trimming took off 0 bases at V and 1 base at J, with 10 bases between the two ends. There are 15 residues in the CDR3. The germline gives CDR1 SGHRS, CDR2 YFSETQ. CDR3 in amino acids: CASSLGGAENTEAFF. DNA for the CDR3: TGCGCCAGCAGCTTGGGAGGAGCGGAGAACACTGAAGCTTTCTTT.

The rearrangement joins TRBV5-6 to TRBJ2-5; D remains ambiguous. CDR1 and CDR2 (germline): SGHDT, YYEEEE. The CDR3 has 13 amino acids. The V gene lost 0 bases and the J gene lost 3 bases, with 6 bases spanning the gap. The DNA of the CDR3 is TGTGCCAGCAGCTTGGTTTCAGAAGAGACCCAGTACTTC. It translates to CASSLVSEETQYF.

This clone was picked up a small number of times. The V gene is TRBV27, the J gene TRBJ2-1; D is possibly TRBD2 (6 bases). V lost 10 bases and J lost 5, with 9 bases in between. The germline V gene has CDR1 MNHEY and CDR2 SMNVEV (reference sequence). The CDR3 has 11 residues. CDR3 region: CAIRGNNEQFF. CDR3 bases: TGTGCCATTCGCGGGAACAATGAGCAGTTCTTC.

This clone appeared a few times. The V call is TRBV25-1, the J call TRBJ2-3; the match to TRBD2 covers 8 bases. The CDR3 totals 14 residues. Germline CDR1 reads MGHDK; CDR2 reads SYGVNS. Losses at the gene ends were 5 bases for V and 5 bases for J; bases not matched to a gene: 6. Written as DNA, the CDR3 is TGTGCCAGCAGTCGGCGGGGGGTGGGAGATACGCAGTATTTT. Translating it yields CASSRRGVGDTQYF.

In the case of this clone: This sample also contains other DNA sequences that code for the same CDR3. The V gene is TRBV13, the J gene TRBJ2-2; 7 nucleotides align to TRBD2. Germline CDR1 and CDR2: PRHDT and FYEKMQ (reference sequence). The V and J ends lost 4 bases and 5 bases, in that order; junction bases with no gene match: 13. This CDR3 has 17 residues. CDR3 in amino acids: CASSSSQRGGLTGELFF. As DNA, the CDR3 is TGTGCCAGCAGCTCCTCCCAGCGGGGAGGCCTTACCGGGGAGCTGTTTTTT.

This chain uses TRBV7-9 with TRBJ2-3, with a tentative D call TRBD2 (6 bases). The CDR3 length is 12 residues. The germline V gene encodes CDR1 SEHNR and CDR2 FQNEAQ (reference sequence). Trimming cost V 5 bases and J 9 bases, with 12 bases left between them. Written as DNA, the CDR3 is TGTGCCAGCAGCCGGGACTCCGGCACGCAGTATTTT. As protein: CASSRDSGTQYF.

This clone was detected only a few times. V usage is TRBV29-1 and J usage is TRBJ2-1; TRBD2 matches at 8 bases. Germline CDR1 and CDR2: SQVTM and ANQGSEA. The CDR3 runs 15 residues. The V and J ends lost 5 bases and 4 bases, in that order; junction bases with no gene match: 10. Here the CDR3 reads CSVFPIAGRYNEQFF. For the CDR3, the DNA is TGCAGCGTTTTCCCCATAGCGGGAAGGTACAATGAGCAGTTCTTC.

This clone has more than one count but fewer than ten. This chain connects TRBV2 to TRBJ1-4; D not certain. Between the trimmed V and J ends, which lost 3 bases and 7 bases, there was a span of 9 bases. Looked up from germline, CDR1 is SNHLY and CDR2 is FYNNEI. The CDR3 is 13 amino acids. As DNA, the CDR3 is TGTGCCAGCAGTGAGGGCCTACTTGAAAAACTGTTTTTT. Amino acid sequence: CASSEGLLEKLFF.

The chain combines TRBV4-2 with TRBJ2-2; 10 bases are a match to TRBD2. The germline V gene encodes CDR1 LGHNA and CDR2 YNFKEQ. The junction had 17 bases not matched to a gene; V was cut back by 4 bases and J by 6 bases. The length of the CDR3 is 19 residues. Here the CDR3 reads CASSRNAVAGGVWAGELFF. In DNA form, the CDR3 reads TGTGCCAGCAGCCGGAACGCGGTAGCGGGAGGAGTTTGGGCCGGGGAGCTGTTTTTT.

The genes are TRBV19 and TRBJ2-4; 9 nucleotides match TRBD2. CDR3 length: 15 residues. From germline, CDR1 is LNHDA and CDR2 SQIVND (reference sequence). Trimming at V came to 10 bases and at J to 2 bases, leaving 9 bases not matched to a gene. CDR3 region: CATRDSGRTKNIQYF. The CDR3 bases are TGTGCCACCCGAGACAGCGGGAGGACCAAAAACATTCAGTACTTC.

The chain couples TRBV7-2 to TRBJ2-5; 10 bases line up with TRBD2. The CDR3 totals 17 residues. The trim removed 1 base at V and 4 bases at J, leaving 9 bases unmatched. CDR1 is SGHTA, CDR2 FQGNSA, per germline. CDR3 in amino acids: CASSLGVASGSAETQYF. The CDR3 DNA is TGTGCCAGCAGCTTAGGAGTGGCTAGCGGGAGTGCAGAGACCCAGTACTTC.

In its sample, this clone was seen a few times. The chain's CDR3 is CAWTQTSDSTDTQYF. The CDR3 DNA reads TGTGCCTGGACCCAGACTAGCGATAGCACAGATACGCAGTATTTT. The V and J genes are TRBV30 and TRBJ2-3; 8 nucleotides align to TRBD2. Germline assignment: CDR1 GTSNPN and CDR2 SVGIG (reference sequence). This CDR3 is 15 amino acids long. The V gene end was trimmed by 4 bases and the J gene end by 0 bases; junction bases not matched to a gene: 6. The full variable domain, completed using reference TRBV30 and TRBJ2-3, is SQTIHQWPATLVQPVGSPLSLECTVEGTSNPNLYWYRQAAGRGLQLLFYSVGIGQISSEVPQNLSASRPQDRQFILSSKKLLLSDSGFYLCAWTQTSDSTDTQYFGPGTRLTVL.

With respect to this clone: The junction and the germline gene differ at one end; a read error may be behind it. The CDR3 DNA is TGTGCCAGCGGCTTCTCGGCTAGCGGGGGGGGGACCTACGAGCAGTACTTC. Translated: CASGFSASGGGTYEQYF. The rearrangement links TRBV5-8 to TRBJ2-7, with TRBD2 matching over 12 bases. Germline V gene data show CDR1 as SGHTS and CDR2 as YDEGEE. This CDR3 spans 17 amino acids.

The chain is built from TRBV2 and TRBJ2-5; weak D call: TRBD2 (6 bases). V was trimmed by 7 bases and J by 2 bases, leaving 14 bases between them. CDR3 length: 14 amino acids. Looked up from germline, CDR1 is SNHLY and CDR2 is FYNNEI. CDR3 bases: TGTGCCAGCAAGGCAGGGCGGGGACAAGAGACCCAGTACTTC. Its translation: CASKAGRGQETQYF.

The chain employs TRBV9 and TRBJ2-3; D is unresolved. The CDR3 length is 14 residues. Germline values: CDR1 SGDLS, CDR2 YYNGEE. Trimming removed 1 base from V and 2 bases from J, with 8 bases in between. This CDR3 reads CASSVISHTDTQYF. The CDR3 nucleotides are TGTGCCAGCAGCGTAATCAGTCACACAGATACGCAGTATTTT.

This rearrangement joins TRBV2 to TRBJ1-2; D perhaps matches TRBD1 (6 bases). Germline CDR1 SNHLY, CDR2 FYNNEI. V was cut by 6 bases and J by 7 bases, with 18 bases left in between. The CDR3 has 14 amino acids. CDR3 nucleotide sequence: TGTGCCAGCAGCCCGACAGGCCAAAGGGTTGGCTACACCTTC. It is translated as CASSPTGQRVGYTF.

This sequence joins TRBV7-2 and TRBJ1-2; TRBD1 aligns across 8 bases. The CDR3 is 16 amino acids. V shed 5 bases, J shed 2 bases, and the junction held 10 bases outside the gene matches. Germline-derived CDR1 and CDR2 are SGHTA and FQGNSA. The CDR3 loop reads CASSPEGTGVNYGYTF. CDR3 sequence (DNA): TGTGCCAGCAGCCCGGAGGGGACAGGCGTAAACTATGGCTACACCTTC. Based on the CDR3 plus reference TRBV7-2 and TRBJ1-2, the full variable domain is GAGVSQSPSNKVTEKGKDVELRCDPISGHTALYWYRQSLGQGLEFLIYFQGNSAPDKSGLPSDRFSAERTGGSVSTLTIQRTQQEDSAVYLCASSPEGTGVNYGYTFGSGTRLTVV.

In this sample, this clone turned up once. This CDR3 reads CASSLGRGFSLGVYNEQFF. DNA for the CDR3: TGTGCCAGCAGCTTAGGTCGTGGGTTTTCCCTGGGCGTCTACAATGAGCAGTTCTTC. This chain links TRBV11-2 with TRBJ2-1; D gene ambiguous. The CDR3 runs to 19 residues. Germline V gene lookup returns CDR1 SGHAT and CDR2 FQNNGV. Trimming cost V 1 base and J 3 bases, with 22 bases left between them.

V usage is TRBV7-8 and J usage is TRBJ2-2, with D maybe TRBD1 (5 bases). Trimming shortened V by 6 bases and J by 0 bases, and 20 bases separated the two germline ends. Per germline, CDR1 SGHVS and CDR2 FQNEAQ. The CDR3 consists of 18 residues. The CDR3, as DNA: TGTGCCAGCAGTGTTTTATGGTCGACAGCATCGAACACCGGGGAGCTGTTTTTT. This encodes CASSVLWSTASNTGELFF.